The 2 T cell receptor beta chains in this list originate from one sample, sequenced in a study of cytomegalovirus exposure and HLA in healthy donors. In the PCR, 60 Vbeta and 13 Jbeta primers were used. Here immunoSEQ multiplex PCR was the method, and the copy in TCRdb shows in-frame clones only, minus some. Among roughly 100,000 clones listed, nearly 80% were seen once. The specimen sequenced was PBMCs. The receptors originated from a man younger than 45 in good health and CMV-seronegative.

The chain has TRBV18 and TRBJ1-1, with 8 positions matching TRBD1. The CDR3 extends over 14 amino acids. Looked up from germline, CDR1 is KGHSH and CDR2 is LQKENI. V lost 3 bases to trimming and J lost 4 bases; unmatched junction nucleotides: 4. CDR3 amino acids: CASSPGQGGTEAFF. CDR3 nucleotide sequence: TGTGCCAGCTCACCCGGACAGGGTGGCACTGAAGCTTTCTTT.

The table lists this clone with a count of one. At one of its ends the junction is not consistent with the germline gene, which may arise from a read error. This chain joins TRBV7-9 and TRBJ1-2, with D hard to call. The CDR3 spans 14 residues. CDR1 is SEHNR, CDR2 FQNEAQ, per germline (reference sequence). The CDR3 region is CASSNLAANYGHTF. DNA of the CDR3: TGTGCCAGCAGCAACCTCGCGGCAAACTATGGCCACACCTTC.